The 23 T cell receptor beta chains reported below all come from one sample, sequenced in a study of blood T cell repertoires in COVID-19. The protocol was immunoSEQ multiplex PCR, while the TCRdb copy is restricted to in-frame clones and leaves out a portion. The sample comprises fewer than 350,000 clones, 85% of which are singletons, and about 2.5% rests with the top ten. Specimen: PBMCs or T cells enriched from blood (not recorded which). These receptors all come from a woman between 50 and 59 years old who had recovered from COVID-19.

The CDR3 sequence: CASSPTGGTYEQYF. CDR3 bases: TGTGCCAGTAGTCCCACAGGGGGCACGTACGAGCAGTACTTC. The V call is TRBV19, the J call TRBJ2-7; 9 positions agree with TRBD1. V was clipped by 5 bases and J by 4 bases; unmatched bases: 6. The CDR3 totals 14 residues. Germline lookup yields CDR1 LNHDA and CDR2 SQIVND (reference sequence).

The chain is built from TRBV2 and TRBJ1-3; D not certain. In germline, CDR1 is SNHLY, CDR2 FYNNEI. The germline V and J ends were trimmed by 4 bases and 0 bases, with 13 bases remaining between them. The CDR3 extends over 16 amino acids. The DNA for the CDR3 is TGTGCCAGCAGTGTTGAGTGGGCAAACTCTGGAAACACCATATATTTT. It specifies CASSVEWANSGNTIYF.

The chain combines TRBV19 with TRBJ2-7, with 7 bases aligning to TRBD1. CDR3 length: 16 amino acids. V lost 1 base, J lost 3 bases, and 9 bases stayed unmatched. CDR1 is LNHDA, CDR2 SQIVND, per germline (reference sequence). The CDR3 here is CASSIVGTVVVYEQYF. In nucleotides, the CDR3 is TGTGCCAGTAGTATAGTCGGGACAGTGGTGGTCTACGAGCAGTACTTC.

This clone came up once. The chain employs TRBV19 and TRBJ1-5, with unresolved D. CDR1 and CDR2 from the germline V gene are LNHDA and SQIVND (reference sequence). The length of the CDR3 is 14 residues. Trimming shortened V by 3 bases and J by 4 bases, and 10 bases separated the two germline ends. The CDR3 DNA is TGTGCCAGTAGTATTTATGGAGAAAATCAGCCCCAGCATTTT. It encodes CASSIYGENQPQHF.

The chain employs TRBV19 and TRBJ1-5; D is perhaps TRBD1 (5 bases). Trimming removed 3 bases from V and 4 bases from J, with 7 bases in between. The CDR3 is 13 residues long. Germline lookup yields CDR1 LNHDA and CDR2 SQIVND (reference sequence). CDR3 sequence (DNA): TGTGCCAGTAGTATTAACAGGAATCAGCCCCAGCATTTT. It codes for CASSINRNQPQHF. Variable domain in full (rest from reference TRBV19 and TRBJ1-5): DGGITQSPKYLFRKEGQNVTLSCEQNLNHDAMYWYRQDPGQGLRLIYYSQIVNDFQKGDIAEGYSVSREKKESFPLTVTSAQKNPTAFYLCASSINRNQPQHFGDGTRLSIL.

V and J are TRBV19 and TRBJ2-1, with 9 bases aligning to TRBD2. J was trimmed by 7 bases and V by 4 bases; bases with no gene match: 5. CDR1 and CDR2 (germline): LNHDA, SQIVND (reference sequence). The CDR3 contains 14 residues. The CDR3 DNA is TGTGCCAGTAGTAGCGGGAGGGCCGGAAATGAGCAGTTCTTC. It yields the protein CASSSGRAGNEQFF.

The V gene is TRBV5-5, the J gene TRBJ2-5; 10 bases match TRBD2. J was trimmed by 2 bases and V by 5 bases; bases with no gene match: 6. This CDR3 has 15 amino acids. Looked up from germline, CDR1 is SGHKS and CDR2 is YYEKEE (reference sequence). The CDR3 nucleotides are TGTGCCAGCAGTTCGCTAGCGGGGGAGCAAGAGACCCAGTACTTC. This gives the protein CASSSLAGEQETQYF.

This clone has more than one count but fewer than ten. V usage is TRBV15 and J usage is TRBJ1-5; 7 nucleotides match TRBD1. The CDR3 length is 14 residues. Germline loops: CDR1 LNHNV, CDR2 YYDKDF (reference sequence). Unmatched junction bases numbered 5, after V lost 2 bases and J lost 7 bases. In DNA form, the CDR3 reads TGTGCCACCAGCAGAAACAGGGGAGGACAGCCCCAGCATTTT. It is translated as CATSRNRGGQPQHF.

This chain joins TRBV4-1 and TRBJ2-3, with 15 bases lining up with TRBD2. Germline values: CDR1 MGHRA, CDR2 YSYEKL. With V trimmed by 8 bases and J by 4 bases, 1 base remained unmatched. This CDR3 comprises 14 residues. DNA for the CDR3: TGCGCCAGCCGGACTAGCGGGGGGGCAGATACGCAGTATTTT. Translating it yields CASRTSGGADTQYF.

The rearrangement links TRBV5-5 to TRBJ1-1; possible D gene TRBD1, 6 bases. The germline V and J ends were trimmed by 0 bases and 5 bases, with 8 bases remaining between them. The CDR3 length is 13 residues. The germline gives CDR1 SGHKS, CDR2 YYEKEE (reference sequence). The CDR3 reads CASSLAGDTEAFF. DNA for the CDR3: TGTGCCAGCAGCTTGGCAGGGGATACTGAAGCTTTCTTT.

DNA for the CDR3: TGTGCCAGCAGCGCCCAGACAGGGGAGAACACTGAAGCTTTCTTT. Translating gives CASSAQTGENTEAFF. The chain combines TRBV7-9 with TRBJ1-1; TRBD1 matches 8 bases. The CDR3 is made up of 15 amino acids. Germline lookup yields CDR1 SEHNR and CDR2 FQNEAQ (reference sequence). V trimming: 5 bases; J trimming: 1 base; junction bases outside the gene matches: 6.

The CDR3 DNA follows: TGTGCCTGGAGCCCCCAGGGGACTAGTCACTCCTACGAGCAGTACTTC. This gives the protein CAWSPQGTSHSYEQYF. The chain carries TRBV30 and TRBJ2-7, with 8 bases that match TRBD2. CDR1 and CDR2 from the germline V gene are GTSNPN and SVGIG (reference sequence). The CDR3 totals 16 residues. Trimming removed 3 bases from V and 0 bases from J; junction bases left unmatched: 10.

The rearrangement links TRBV5-1 to TRBJ1-3; 9 nucleotides agree with TRBD1. The V and J ends lost 4 bases and 1 base, in that order; junction bases with no gene match: 3. Per the germline V gene, CDR1 is SGHRS and CDR2 is YFSETQ. This CDR3 spans 15 amino acids. The CDR3 DNA follows: TGCGCCAGCAGCCGACAGGGGGAATCTGGAAACACCATATATTTT. It is translated as CASSRQGESGNTIYF.

The chain couples TRBV28 to TRBJ2-6; D not certain. Germline V gene lookup returns CDR1 MDHEN and CDR2 SYDVKM. The CDR3 has 16 amino acids. Trimming pared 5 bases from V and 0 bases from J, leaving 11 bases between. The CDR3 loop reads CASSPPLNSGANVLTF. The CDR3 DNA sequence: TGTGCCAGCAGTCCCCCCCTTAACTCTGGGGCCAACGTCCTGACTTTC.

The chain has TRBV3-1 (or the pseudogene TRBV3-2) and TRBJ1-1, with unresolved D. The germline gives CDR1 LGHDT, CDR2 YNNKEL (reference sequence). With 4 bases removed from V and 4 bases from J, the gap between germline ends came to 16 bases. This CDR3 spans 15 amino acids. CDR3 region: CASSPREGRITEAFF. In DNA form, the CDR3 reads TGTGCCAGCAGCCCCCGGGAGGGTCGGATCACTGAAGCTTTCTTT.

V is TRBV19 and J is TRBJ1-5, with D maybe TRBD1 (5 bases). Deletions cut 4 bases from V and 3 bases from J, with 13 bases between. This CDR3 spans 15 amino acids. Germline CDR1 reads LNHDA; CDR2 reads SQIVND (reference sequence). Here the CDR3 DNA reads TGTGCCAGTAGTACCGTGCAGGGTACCAATCAGCCCCAGCATTTT. Translated, it gives CASSTVQGTNQPQHF.

The chain is built from TRBV19 and TRBJ2-2; the D is unclear. This CDR3 is 11 amino acids long. With 3 bases removed from V and 8 bases from J, the gap between germline ends came to 4 bases. Germline V gives CDR1 LNHDA, CDR2 SQIVND (reference sequence). This CDR3 is CASSIVGELFF. In DNA form, the CDR3 reads TGTGCCAGTAGTATCGTTGGGGAGCTGTTTTTT. Variable domain in full (rest from reference TRBV19 and TRBJ2-2): DGGITQSPKYLFRKEGQNVTLSCEQNLNHDAMYWYRQDPGQGLRLIYYSQIVNDFQKGDIAEGYSVSREKKESFPLTVTSAQKNPTAFYLCASSIVGELFFGEGSRLTVL.

J is TRBJ1-2 and V is TRBV7-6; no clear D gene. V lost 1 base and J 0 bases, leaving 12 bases between the germline ends. CDR1 and CDR2 (germline): SGHVS, FNYEAQ. This CDR3 region has 16 residues. CDR3 bases: TGTGCCAGCAGCTTAGAGTCTCGGACTACTAACTATGGCTACACCTTC. Protein product: CASSLESRTTNYGYTF.

The chain recombines TRBV13 with TRBJ2-7, with D possibly matching TRBD2 (6 bases). This CDR3 region has 17 residues. CDR1 is PRHDT and CDR2 is FYEKMQ in the germline V gene (reference sequence). V lost 5 bases and J 6 bases, leaving 26 bases between the germline ends. The CDR3 DNA sequence: TGTGCCAGCAGCCCCCATAGAAGGTGGAGTAGGGGAGGCGAGCAGTACTTC. It encodes CASSPHRRWSRGGEQYF.

This clone was seen only once. The chain is built from TRBV7-2 and TRBJ2-5; D gene ambiguous. There are 13 residues in the CDR3. CDR1 and CDR2 (germline): SGHTA, FQGNSA. V shed 1 base and J shed 2 bases, with 5 bases lying between them. The CDR3 protein is CASSLEQQETQYF. CDR3 sequence (DNA): TGTGCCAGCAGCTTAGAACAGCAAGAGACCCAGTACTTC.

The chain links TRBV24-1 to TRBJ2-2, with D possibly matching TRBD1 (6 bases). Germline loops: CDR1 KGHDR, CDR2 SFDVKD. V was cut by 2 bases and J by 3 bases, with 15 bases left in between. This CDR3 comprises 17 residues. In nucleotides, the CDR3 is TGTGCCACCAGTGATTACTCAGGACAGTTGGACACCGGGGAGCTGTTTTTT. It encodes CATSDYSGQLDTGELFF.

The chain couples TRBV19 to TRBJ2-5, with 10 bases aligning to TRBD2. Germline V gene sequence: CDR1 LNHDA, CDR2 SQIVND (reference sequence). Trimming took 0 bases from V and 1 from J; bases not matched to a gene: 2. This CDR3 spans 16 amino acids. The CDR3 DNA reads TGTGCCAGTAGTATAGATCTAGCGGGAGTCCAAGAGACCCAGTACTTC. It encodes CASSIDLAGVQETQYF.

This sequence joins TRBV7-2 and TRBJ2-7; tentative D call: TRBD2 (6 bases). V was pared by 2 bases and J by 5 bases, with 22 bases between. Germline CDR1 and CDR2: SGHTA and FQGNSA. This CDR3 has 17 residues. CDR3 in DNA: TGTGCCAGCAGCTTACTTCTTATAACGGGAGTTTCCCACGAGCAGTACTTC. Protein sequence: CASSLLLITGVSHEQYF.